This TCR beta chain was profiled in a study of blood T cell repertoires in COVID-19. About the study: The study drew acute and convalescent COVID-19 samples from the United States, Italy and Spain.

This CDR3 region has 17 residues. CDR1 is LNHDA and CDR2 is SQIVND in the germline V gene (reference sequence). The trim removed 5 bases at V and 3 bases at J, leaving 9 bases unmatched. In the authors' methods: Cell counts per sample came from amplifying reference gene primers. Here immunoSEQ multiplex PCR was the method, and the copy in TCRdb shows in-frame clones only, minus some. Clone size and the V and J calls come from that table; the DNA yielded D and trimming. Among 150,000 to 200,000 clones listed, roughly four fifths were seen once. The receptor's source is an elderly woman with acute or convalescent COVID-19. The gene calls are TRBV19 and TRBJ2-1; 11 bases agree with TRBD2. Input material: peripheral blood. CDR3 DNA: TGTGCCAGTAGTCCCGGCCCGGGGACTAGCGGCTACAATGAGCAGTTCTTC. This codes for CASSPGPGTSGYNEQFF. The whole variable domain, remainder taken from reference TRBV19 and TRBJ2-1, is DGGITQSPKYLFRKEGQNVTLSCEQNLNHDAMYWYRQDPGQGLRLIYYSQIVNDFQKGDIAEGYSVSREKKESFPLTVTSAQKNPTAFYLCASSPGPGTSGYNEQFFGPGTRLTVL.